Following are 7 T cell receptor beta chains from one sample sequenced in a study of blood T cell repertoires in COVID-19. Clones were sequenced by immunoSEQ multiplex PCR, and TCRdb holds only the in-frame ones, with some missing. The sample lists some 270,000 clones, approximately 85% seen once, with about 1% in the top ten. The source material was peripheral blood. The receptors were sampled from a human donor with COVID-19, enrolled during active disease. The donor label of this sample is uncertain.

The CDR3 bases are TGTGCCACCCTTTGGGCCATCTCCATGAACACTGAAGCTTTCTTT. This gives the protein CATLWAISMNTEAFF. The V gene is TRBV19, the J gene TRBJ1-1; D remains ambiguous. The V and J ends lost 10 bases and 0 bases respectively, with 18 bases between them. Germline CDR1 LNHDA, CDR2 SQIVND (reference sequence). The CDR3 spans 15 residues. The full variable domain, completed using reference TRBV19 and TRBJ1-1, is DGGITQSPKYLFRKEGQNVTLSCEQNLNHDAMYWYRQDPGQGLRLIYYSQIVNDFQKGDIAEGYSVSREKKESFPLTVTSAQKNPTAFYLCATLWAISMNTEAFFGQGTRLTVV.

In nucleotides, the CDR3 is TGCGCCAGCAGCCAGGCGACAGGGATGGATGAAAAACTGTTTTTT. It yields the protein CASSQATGMDEKLFF. The rearrangement uses TRBV4-3 and TRBJ1-4; the match to TRBD1 covers 7 bases. The CDR3 contains 15 residues. V was clipped by 3 bases and J by 6 bases; unmatched bases: 7. Germline V gene data show CDR1 as LGHNA and CDR2 as YSLEER.

The rearrangement uses TRBV16 and TRBJ1-3; 7 nucleotides agree with TRBD1. This CDR3 is built from 16 residues. After removal of 2 bases from V and 2 bases from J, the junction contained 6 bases not matched to a gene. Germline lookup yields CDR1 KGHSY and CDR2 FQNENV. This CDR3 is CASSQDRERTGNTIYF. The CDR3 region has the DNA TGTGCCAGCAGCCAAGACAGGGAAAGAACTGGAAACACCATATATTTT. Drawing the rest from reference TRBV16 and TRBJ1-3, the complete variable domain is GEEVAQTPKHLVRGEGQKAKLYCAPIKGHSYVFWYQQVLKNEFKFLISFQNENVFDETGMPKERFSAKCLPNSPCSLEIQATKLEDSAVYFCASSQDRERTGNTIYFGEGSWLTVV.

The CDR3 loop is CASSRVNNEQFF. CDR3 DNA sequence: TGTGCCAGCAGCCGCGTCAACAATGAGCAGTTCTTC. The V and J genes are TRBV7-9 and TRBJ2-1; D is unresolved. Deletions cut 5 bases from V and 5 bases from J, with 7 bases between. The CDR3 contains 12 residues. Germline loops: CDR1 SEHNR, CDR2 FQNEAQ (reference sequence).

The V gene is TRBV6-5, the J gene TRBJ1-2; D perhaps matches TRBD1 (5 bases). Trimming shortened V by 5 bases and J by 6 bases, and 16 bases separated the two germline ends. CDR1 is MNHEY, CDR2 SVGAGI, per germline. The CDR3 covers 14 residues. The CDR3 sequence is CASSKRQSEDGYTF. In DNA form, the CDR3 reads TGTGCCAGCAGTAAAAGACAGTCAGAGGATGGCTACACCTTC.

This chain links TRBV11-2 with TRBJ2-2; 11 bases fit TRBD1. Trimming took 5 bases from V and 5 from J; bases not matched to a gene: 13. Germline lookup yields CDR1 SGHAT and CDR2 FQNNGV. The CDR3 runs to 18 residues. CDR3 nucleotides: TGTGCCAGCAGCAACCGCCGATCCGGGACAGGGGGGACCGGGGAGCTGTTTTTT. Translation gives CASSNRRSGTGGTGELFF. Full variable domain (missing parts from reference TRBV11-2 and TRBJ2-2): EAGVAQSPRYKIIEKRQSVAFWCNPISGHATLYWYQQILGQGPKLLIQFQNNGVVDDSQLPKDRFSAERLKGVDSTLKIQPAKLEDSAVYLCASSNRRSGTGGTGELFFGEGSRLTVL.

This chain links TRBV6-6 with TRBJ2-4, with 8 bases fitting TRBD1. V was clipped by 8 bases and J by 4 bases; unmatched bases: 10. The length of the CDR3 is 15 residues. Germline V CDR1 and CDR2: MNHNY, SVGAGI (reference sequence). The CDR3 DNA reads as TGTGCCAGCGAAACTTCAGGGGGCGTTAAAAACATTCAGTACTTC. Its protein product is CASETSGGVKNIQYF.